The text below deals with one T cell receptor beta chain. This clone was recorded a few times. Its antigen is unknown. Nothing much larger sits one base from this clone, and base qualities are not available. The cohort was made up of about 670 healthy bone marrow donors. At the time of sampling, every cohort member was nominally healthy, though immune exposures that went unrecorded were likely present. The donor was CMV seronegative and belonged to the group of 352 seronegative cohort members. Each donor provided a peripheral blood sample, and peripheral blood mononuclear cells were used for TCR beta sequencing. Genomic DNA extraction from the blood cell samples was performed with the Qiagen DNeasy Blood Extraction Kit. The data originate from a study of cytomegalovirus exposure and HLA in healthy donors (TCRdb year 2017). About the full investigation: In an earlier analysis of fewer than 750 of the donors, approximately 260 Gb of sequence data and 100 million or so unique TCR beta sequences from 180 million or so T cells were reported. An early release that covered some 640 HLA-typed donors contained approximately 300 gigabases of sequencing data and around 85 million unique TCR sequences. Of the roughly 390 genotyped donors, approximately 83% fell in the genetic ancestry cluster associated with self-reported Caucasian donors. The study was designed to test whether signatures of past pathogen exposure could be identified by cataloging public T cell receptors. The study used immunosequencing to profile the T cell repertoires of approximately 630 subjects and linked those repertoires to cytomegalovirus serostatus. Along with the approximately 600-subject first cohort, a separate validation cohort of over a hundred different subjects was used. To predict cytomegalovirus infection status, the study brought together high-throughput TCR immunosequencing, statistical association of individual TCRs with disease status, and machine learning. To study patterns of TCR occurrence, a later analysis re-analyzed previously published TCR beta repertoires from hundreds of donors and added high-resolution HLA genotyping. Rather than drawing on any new phenotypic data, the later analysis identified candidate immune exposures from TCR beta sequences and the way those sequences occurred across donors. An earlier analysis of 587 of the donors used high-throughput TCR beta sequencing to judge whether each TCR beta V gene segment behaved as functional or pseudogenic. Alongside the repertoire data, information on donor age, sex, ethnicity and CMV serostatus was compiled. In a later genetic analysis, genome-wide SNP genotypes for about 65% of the roughly 670 donors were used, and that subset was treated as a discovery cohort. All discovery cohort repertoires had been generated on a single sequencing platform. Both class I and class II loci were covered by HLA typing, at four-digit resolution. Typing coverage differed by locus: A, B, C, DRB1 and DQB1 were typed in about 620-640 donors, DQA1 in about 500, DPA1 in approximately 600, and DPB1 in just under 490. Because of strong linkage in the cohort, roughly five DR-DQ haplotypes were treated as single units for association and clustering. On average, about 240,000 unique TCR beta nucleotide sequences were sequenced per donor among about 400 genotyped donors of the cohort, with roughly 18% of those sequences being non-productive.

V trim: 4 bases; J trim: 0 bases; unmatched bases: 5. The germline V gene (reference sequence) gives CDR1 as LNHDA and CDR2 as SQIVND. From the cysteine up to the phenylalanine, the CDR3 has a length of 17 residues. The entry retains the CDR3 DNA only, 51 bases that are in frame from base 1. Receptor libraries were prepared by the immunoSEQ multiplex PCR assay. A mixture of 60 forward primers for TCR Vbeta segments and 13 reverse primers for TCR Jbeta segments was used in the multiplex PCR. The CDR3 region of rearranged TCR beta genes was amplified from genomic DNA by a multiplex PCR assay. The amplified TCR beta libraries were sequenced on the Illumina HiSeq System as 87-base-pair reads. The source study handled its data this way. A later analysis tallied around 80 million unique TCR beta chains across the roughly 610 repertoires, and approximately 9.9 million of those chains were shared by two or more donors. To remove PCR and sequencing errors, raw reads were error-corrected and collapsed into unique sequences using a nearest-neighbor algorithm that merged closely related sequences. V, D and J gene segments were assigned by aligning CDR3 sequences to IMGT reference sequences. For a sequence to be retained, at least a six-nucleotide match to both a V gene segment and a J gene segment was required. A rearrangement was called productive if the CDR3 had no stop codons and remained in frame with V and J, and every other rearrangement was called non-productive. Following IMGT convention, CDR3 was defined as the stretch from the second conserved V-encoded cysteine up to the conserved J-encoded phenylalanine. Sequences without an unambiguous match to a single V gene segment were excluded from the earlier analysis of almost 600 of the donors. An earlier analysis of 587 of the donors called V segments functional above 56.7% productive rearrangements and segregating when the between-donor standard deviation exceeded 5%. A statistical classification framework was built to diagnose cytomegalovirus status from the catalog of TCR beta chain sequences. In a later analysis, V and J genes were assigned by comparing TCR nucleotide sequences against IMGT/GENE-DB human TR gene sequences. Using the TCRdist pipeline, a later analysis assigned CDR3 sequences along with most-parsimonious VDJ recombination scenarios. A later analysis defined each TCR beta chain by its CDR3 amino acid sequence plus V-gene family, and excluded reads lacking a unique V-gene family. In a later analysis, a few hundred highly shared, low-generation-probability nucleotide sequences were removed to address suspected cross-contamination and a sequencing artifact. For each public chain, a later analysis derived a clonal expansion index from normalized ranks of inferred template counts within each repertoire. In a later analysis, generation probabilities were computed with a VDJ recombination model fitted to out-of-frame rearrangements, and the resulting probabilities were checked against IGoR. A later analysis scored TCR-TCR, TCR-HLA and TCR-CMV co-occurrence with hypergeometric tests, applying a repertoire-size bias correction to TCR pairs. In a later analysis, false discovery rates were estimated by permuting HLA or CMV assignments 20 times. In a later analysis, co-occurring TCRs were grouped using DBSCAN, and TCRdist sequence similarity was added for clustering within HLA-allele-positive subsets. For co-occurrence clustering, repertoires with fewer than 30,000 or more than 120,000 public chains were excluded, along with roughly 5 repertoires with anomalous nucleotide sharing. This is the immuneACCESS table as TCRdb keeps it, with only in-frame sequences that have V and J called. A part of the clones is gone; compared with another copy, unresolved V genes explain less than half, and the rest is unexplained. Clone size and V and J calls were adopted from that table, with D and trimming inferred from the DNA. Here the sample has about 160,000 clones; around 80% occur a single time. Of the sample, about 4.3% is held by the ten largest clones.

General conclusions and limits of the study: In vitro tests confirmed that a few of the cytomegalovirus-associated TCR beta chains recognize cytomegalovirus antigens. Some IMGT-functional V segments, including TRBV6-2 and TRBV6-3, could not be told apart with the 87-base-pair reads, so those segments were excluded. A later analysis found that most CMV-associated TCR beta chains appeared HLA-restricted, with HLA associations seemingly driven largely by CMV exposure. At a false discovery rate of 0.05, a later analysis linked around 15,000 TCR beta sequences to specific HLA alleles. HLA typing was unavailable for some donors at each locus, so association tests used only the typed subset. Most TCR sequences were seen in very few donors, while some public TCRs were found in many individuals. Linkage disequilibrium might explain the correlated functional status among segregating V segments, but an unknown experimental factor could not be excluded. Assigning TCR associations to individual alleles was difficult when HLA alleles, especially DR and DQ, strongly co-occurred. A later analysis found that TCR association rates varied across HLA loci, with DRB1 alleles showing the most associated TCRs and HLA-C alleles the fewest. V-gene and J-gene trimming of TCR beta chains was associated with a missense DCLRE1C variant in a later genetic analysis, and the association was replicated in an independent cohort. In an earlier analysis of about 600 of the donors, most TCR beta V segments appeared in productive rearrangements about 87% or about 30% of the time, broadly matching IMGT annotations. A further reported finding was that TCR beta sequences accurately predicted the HLA-A and HLA-B alleles for most subjects in the first cohort. A later analysis reported that several top co-occurrence clusters appeared linked to parvovirus B19, influenza, CMV and Epstein-Barr virus. Presence/absence analyses assumed roughly uniform sequencing depth across donors, an assumption that may not hold. The sequencing pipeline was judged likely to have produced a cluster of highly shared sequence variants as a technical artifact. In this cohort, only TCR beta chains were sequenced, and detectable features were limited by the absence of alpha or paired-chain data. In a later analysis, HLA-associated TCR beta chains were found to be more clonally expanded and to have lower generation probabilities than equally common non-associated chains. Immune exposure information for the cohort was limited to CMV serostatus. The earlier analysis of 450 to 700 of the donors excluded over 15 rarely observed V segments, including chromosome 9 orphons, because counts were too low. The authors suggested that the approach could potentially be generalized to other disease states and immunological phenotypes. Cytomegalovirus status was reported to be diagnosed by the classifier with high specificity and sensitivity in both the original and validation cohorts. In a later genetic analysis, fewer N-insertions in productive TCRs were reported among donors in an Asian-associated ancestry cluster than the approximately 670-donor mean. The study listed 164 TCR beta chains as associated with cytomegalovirus.

Sequencing input: PBMCs. The chain was built from TRBV19 and TRBJ2-3, with 12 bases matching TRBD2. This receptor was obtained from a man aged 25-40 years in good health and CMV-seronegative. The nucleotide sequence reads TGTGCCAGTAGTAATCCGGGACTAGCGGGTAGCACAGATACGCAGTATTTT. Translated, it gives CASSNPGLAGSTDTQYF.